This section outlines one T cell receptor (beta chain) sequence together with its context. Germline V gives CDR1 DFQATT, CDR2 SNEGSKA (reference sequence). CDR3 length: 14 amino acids. The V end lost 3 bases, the J end lost 2 bases, and 13 bases lay between the germline ends. The data stem from a study of blood T cell repertoires in COVID-19. Study information: There were acute and convalescent COVID-19 samples, and they came from the United States, Italy and Spain. Nucleic acid was either cDNA or gDNA, and it came from T cells, B-cell-depleted T cells, or PBMCs.

In the original analysis: By means of reference gene primer amplification, nucleated cell counts were estimated. The data were produced by immunoSEQ multiplex PCR, yet TCRdb's version contains in-frame clones alone and is incomplete. V, J and clone size are those of that table, while D and trimming were read from the DNA. Of fewer than 150,000 clones listed, around 82% are singletons. V and J are TRBV20-1 and TRBJ2-5, with D perhaps matching TRBD2 (6 bases). The receptor's source is a human donor in a cohort sampled during active COVID-19. Sample: peripheral blood. The CDR3, as DNA: TGCAGTGCTAGTGAGGCAGGGACTCAAGAGACCCAGTACTTC. Its protein is CSASEAGTQETQYF.